This T cell receptor (beta chain) was captured in a study of T cells after posttransplantation cyclophosphamide. Assay: immunoSEQ multiplex PCR; the TCRdb copy retains only in-frame clones and omits some. This record lists around 10,000 clones, none seen once only, and the top ten clones contain around 24%. The CDR3 has 17 amino acids. V trimming: 6 bases; J trimming: 6 bases; junction bases outside the gene matches: 12. Germline CDR1 reads SGHDT; CDR2 reads YYEEEE. Whole-study results and caveats: Later blood repertoires were often dominated by clones from the donor CD8+ memory compartment. Recipient CMV seropositivity and CMV reactivation strongly tracked TRB clonality.

Cyclophosphamide on days +3 and +4 followed busulfan-fludarabine conditioning and a marrow graft. This clone turned up a few times. No antigen is known for it. The specimen comprised PBMCs, sampled after allogeneic stem cell transplant with posttransplant cyclophosphamide. The TCR sequence derives from a female patient in her 40s who received an allogeneic stem cell transplant from a related donor, was CMV-positive, and had no GVHD. T cells may partly derive from the graft donor. The chain employs TRBV5-6 and TRBJ2-2; 12 bases fit TRBD2. The CDR3 loop is CASKILAGGSYAGELFF. The DNA of the CDR3 is TGTGCCAGCAAGATACTAGCGGGGGGAAGCTACGCCGGGGAGCTGTTTTTT.